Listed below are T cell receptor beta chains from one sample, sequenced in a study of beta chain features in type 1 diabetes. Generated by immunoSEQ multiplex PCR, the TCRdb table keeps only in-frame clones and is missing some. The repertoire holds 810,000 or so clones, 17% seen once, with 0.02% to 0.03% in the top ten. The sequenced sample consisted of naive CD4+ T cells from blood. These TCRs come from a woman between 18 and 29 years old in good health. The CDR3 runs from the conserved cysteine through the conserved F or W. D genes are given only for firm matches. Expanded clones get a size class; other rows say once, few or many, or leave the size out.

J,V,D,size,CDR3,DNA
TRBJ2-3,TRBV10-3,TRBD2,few,CAISDAYSGVTDTQYF,TGTGCCATCAGTGATGCATATAGCGGGGTCACAGATACGCAGTATTTT
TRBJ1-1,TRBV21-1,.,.,CASSKYPEMNTEAFF,TGTGCCAGCAGCAAATACCCAGAGATGAACACTGAAGCTTTCTTT
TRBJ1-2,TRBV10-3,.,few,CAISESVGGRDYGYTF,TGTGCCATCAGTGAGTCAGTTGGGGGGCGAGACTATGGCTACACCTTC
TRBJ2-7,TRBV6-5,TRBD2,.,CASSNAGTSEYF,TGTGCCAGCAGTAATGCCGGGACTAGCGAGTACTTC
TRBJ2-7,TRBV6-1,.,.,CASSEEVPGHAGEQYF,TGTGCCAGCAGCGAAGAAGTACCGGGACACGCCGGGGAGCAGTACTTC
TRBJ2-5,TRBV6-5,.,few,CASRTGLETQYF,TGTGCCAGCAGAACAGGGTTGGAGACCCAGTACTTC
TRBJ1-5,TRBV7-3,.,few,CASRGNQPQHF,TGTGCCAGCAGGGGAAATCAGCCCCAGCATTTT
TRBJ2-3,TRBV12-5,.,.,CASGPPATDTQYF,TGTGCTAGTGGTCCTCCCGCCACAGATACGCAGTATTTT
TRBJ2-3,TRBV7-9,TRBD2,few,CASILLAGASDTQYF,TGTGCCAGCATCCTCCTAGCGGGAGCTTCCGATACGCAGTATTTT
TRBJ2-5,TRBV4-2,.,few,CASSQSRETQYF,TGTGCCAGCAGCCAGAGTAGGGAGACCCAGTACTTC